These 10 T cell receptor beta chains were sequenced from one sample in a study of OX40 agonist ivuxolimab in advanced cancers. Assay used: immunoSEQ multiplex PCR; TCRdb lists only in-frame clones, some missing. The sample has about 150,000 clones, approximately 94% seen once. The source was CD4+ or CD8+ T cells sorted from blood, collected in a trial of the OX40 agonist ivuxolimab. Receptor source: an adult with an advanced solid tumor such as melanoma, head and neck, liver or kidney cancer.

The J gene is TRBJ1-2, the V gene TRBV28; D unclear. In germline, CDR1 is MDHEN, CDR2 SYDVKM. V shed 1 base and J shed 1 base, with 13 bases lying between them. The length of the CDR3 is 16 residues. The CDR3, as DNA: TGTGCCAGCAGTTTATACCCACGGAGTTATAACTATGGCTACACCTTC. It translates to CASSLYPRSYNYGYTF.

The chain is built from TRBV7-9 and TRBJ1-2, with 7 bases matching TRBD1. The CDR3 runs to 14 residues. Germline CDR1 SEHNR, CDR2 FQNEAQ (reference sequence). Trimming at V came to 4 bases and at J to 4 bases, leaving 6 bases not matched to a gene. The CDR3 nucleotides are TGTGCCAGCAGCTCTCCGGGACAGTTCTATGGCTACACCTTC. Translated: CASSSPGQFYGYTF.

The rearrangement uses TRBV7-2 and TRBJ2-3; weak D call: TRBD2 (5 bases). CDR1 is SGHTA and CDR2 is FQGNSA in the germline V gene. This CDR3 region has 15 residues. With 1 base removed from V and 5 bases from J, the gap between germline ends came to 13 bases. The chain's CDR3 is CASSLGRLAVDTQYF. Here the CDR3 DNA reads TGTGCCAGCAGCTTAGGCCGGCTAGCTGTAGATACGCAGTATTTT.

The chain employs TRBV15 and TRBJ1-2; weak D call: TRBD1 (6 bases). The CDR3 totals 15 residues. In germline, CDR1 is LNHNV, CDR2 YYDKDF (reference sequence). The germline V and J ends were trimmed by 0 bases and 3 bases, with 11 bases remaining between them. CDR3 DNA: TGTGCCACCAGCAGAGATTTCGGGACACACTATGGCTACACCTTC. Encoded protein: CATSRDFGTHYGYTF.

The rearrangement joins TRBV5-8 to TRBJ2-5; D may be TRBD1 or TRBD2 (5 bases each). V was shortened by 5 bases and J by 1 base, with 18 bases between the two germline ends. Germline V gene lookup returns CDR1 SGHTS and CDR2 YDEGEE. The CDR3 covers 16 residues. The CDR3 coding sequence is TGTGCCAGCAGGCTCGGGCAGGGAGCCCTCCAAGAGACCCAGTACTTC. Its translation: CASRLGQGALQETQYF.

The rearrangement uses TRBV5-4 and TRBJ2-1; D is tentatively TRBD1 or TRBD2 (7 bases each). With 5 bases removed from V and 4 bases from J, the gap between germline ends came to 22 bases. The length of the CDR3 is 17 residues. Germline CDR1 and CDR2: SGHNT and YYREEE (reference sequence). The CDR3 spells CASSPNQAGQLYNEQFF. CDR3 bases: TGTGCCAGCAGTCCTAACCAAGCGGGACAGCTATACAATGAGCAGTTCTTC.

The chain combines TRBV5-1 with TRBJ2-7; TRBD2 agrees at 14 bases. The CDR3 runs 16 residues. Germline lookup yields CDR1 SGHRS and CDR2 YFSETQ. V lost 3 bases and J lost 4; bases outside the gene matches: 6. This chain's CDR3 is CASSSGLAGGLYEQYF. The DNA for the CDR3 is TGCGCCAGCAGCTCCGGACTAGCGGGAGGTCTGTACGAGCAGTACTTC.

This chain connects TRBV9 to TRBJ1-2; no definite D call. This CDR3 has 14 residues. From germline, CDR1 is SGDLS and CDR2 YYNGEE. V was pared by 0 bases and J by 6 bases, with 12 bases between. CDR3 residues: CASSVGVAGDGYTF. The CDR3 nucleotides read TGTGCCAGCAGCGTAGGGGTGGCTGGAGATGGCTACACCTTC.

The chain carries TRBV27 and TRBJ2-7, with no clear D. The germline V and J ends were trimmed by 6 bases and 5 bases, with 8 bases remaining between them. The CDR3 totals 11 residues. The germline V gene has CDR1 MNHEY and CDR2 SMNVEV (reference sequence). CDR3 nucleotide sequence: TGTGCCAGCAGCGACCGCCACGAGCAGTACTTC. This encodes CASSDRHEQYF.

The chain uses TRBV10-3 and TRBJ2-7; D gene ambiguous. V was shortened by 4 bases and J by 6 bases, with 7 bases between the two germline ends. Germline V lookup: CDR1 ENHRY, CDR2 SYGVKD. The CDR3 covers 11 residues. CDR3 region: CAISVGPEQYF. DNA of the CDR3: TGTGCCATCAGTGTAGGCCCCGAGCAGTACTTC.